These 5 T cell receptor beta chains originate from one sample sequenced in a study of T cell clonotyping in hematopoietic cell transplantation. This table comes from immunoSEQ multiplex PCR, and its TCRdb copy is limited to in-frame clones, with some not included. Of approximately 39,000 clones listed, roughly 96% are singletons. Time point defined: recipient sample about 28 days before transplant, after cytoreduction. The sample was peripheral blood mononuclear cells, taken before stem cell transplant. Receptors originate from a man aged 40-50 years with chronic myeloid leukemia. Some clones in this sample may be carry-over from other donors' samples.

The CDR3 sequence is CASSRLRDGYTF. CDR3 coding DNA: TGTGCCAGTAGTAGGTTGAGGGATGGCTACACCTTC. The rearrangement uses TRBV19 and TRBJ1-2; D call uncertain. CDR3 size: 12 residues. Germline CDR1 LNHDA, CDR2 SQIVND (reference sequence). V was trimmed by 4 bases and J by 6 bases, leaving 9 bases between them.

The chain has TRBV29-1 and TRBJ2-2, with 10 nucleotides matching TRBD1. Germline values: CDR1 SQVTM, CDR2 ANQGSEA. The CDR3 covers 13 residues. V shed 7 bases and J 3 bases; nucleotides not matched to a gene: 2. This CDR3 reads CSADRGDTGELFF. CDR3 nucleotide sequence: TGCAGCGCGGACAGGGGGGACACCGGGGAGCTGTTTTTT.

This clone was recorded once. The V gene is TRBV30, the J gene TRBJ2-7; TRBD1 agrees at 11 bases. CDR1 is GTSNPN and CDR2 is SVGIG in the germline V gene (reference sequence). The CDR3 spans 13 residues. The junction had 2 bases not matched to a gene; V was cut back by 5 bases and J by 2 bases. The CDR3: CAWGTGGTYEQYF. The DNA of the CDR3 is TGTGCCTGGGGGACAGGGGGAACCTACGAGCAGTACTTC.

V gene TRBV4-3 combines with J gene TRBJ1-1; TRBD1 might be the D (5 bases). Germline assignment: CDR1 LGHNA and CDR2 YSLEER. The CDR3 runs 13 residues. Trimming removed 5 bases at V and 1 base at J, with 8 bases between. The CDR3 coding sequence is TGCGCCAGCAGCACCACAGGGAACACTGAAGCTTTCTTT. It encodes CASSTTGNTEAFF.

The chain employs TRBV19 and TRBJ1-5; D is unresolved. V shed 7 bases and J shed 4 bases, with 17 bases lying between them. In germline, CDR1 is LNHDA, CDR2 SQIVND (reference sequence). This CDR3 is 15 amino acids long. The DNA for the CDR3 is TGTGCCAGTAATAGAGAACCGAACGGTAATCAGCCCCAGCATTTT. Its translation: CASNREPNGNQPQHF.